This T cell receptor (beta chain) derives from a study of PD-L1 blockade in urothelial cancer (dated by TCRdb to the late 2010s). Regarding the complete study: Every patient began therapy around 2014 and was given atezolizumab 1,200 mg intravenously every 3 weeks. Progression-free survival longer than 6 months counted as durable clinical benefit, and TCR features were additionally tested against both progression-free and overall survival. Under 10 patients reached durable clinical benefit, while roughly 22 patients did not. Blood samples were analyzed at two time points: 3 weeks after treatment start (second dose) and 6 weeks after treatment start. Blood samples gave a median of around 130,000 T cells and 82,636 unique TCRs, with a median clonality of around 0.074. About nine tenths of the roughly 29 patients were identified as males with urothelial cancer of bladder origin, and a prior smoking history was reported by 18 of 29 patients. Patients had an ECOG performance status of 0 or 1 and had received between 0 and 3 prior chemotherapy regimens. Pretreatment tumor samples, along with matched peripheral blood collected serially before and after atezolizumab treatment, underwent TCR sequencing. Somatic, immune and clinical correlates of response to PD-L1 blockade with atezolizumab in urothelial cancer were the focus of an exploratory multi-omic analysis. In the same patients who had TCR sequencing, pretreatment tumors also underwent whole exome sequencing and RNA sequencing. Some 30 patients had pretreatment blood TCR-seq, about 25 had at least one posttreatment blood collection, and about 25 had tumor TCR-seq.

Beyond this particular receptor, the publication reports: Among patients with durable benefit, tumor-associated TCR clones showed greater expansion in peripheral blood 3 weeks after treatment started (n of about 21, p = 0.022). Because of the small sample size (n ≈ 27) and the many exploratory analyses performed, the results are intended to be regarded as hypothesis-generating. A pretreatment peripheral blood TCR clonality below the median was linked to improved progression-free and overall survival.

Of note for this clone: No cognate antigen has been identified for it. No much larger clone exists at a distance of one base, and base qualities are not known.

Synthetic TCR analog templates were spiked into each PCR to estimate absolute template abundance from read counts. TCRbeta CDR3 regions were amplified from genomic DNA with bias-controlled V and J gene primers using the immunoSEQ assay. Sequencing of rearranged TCRbeta segments was performed at approximately 20X coverage. As for the authors' bioinformatics: Clustering was used to correct sequencing errors, and CDR3s were annotated against IMGT so that V, D and J genes could be assigned. Downstream analyses used only productive TCRbeta rearrangements, leaving out any out-of-frame or stop-codon sequences. Clonality was calculated as one minus the Shannon entropy normalized by the log of the number of unique productive sequences. Clones differing between time points or between blood and tumor were identified using Fisher's exact test with Benjamini-Hochberg correction, with an adjusted p below 0.01 applied as the threshold. TCRdb holds this immuneACCESS table with in-frame rearrangements only. Some clones are missing; in checked studies, unresolved V genes explain under half, and the rest has no known cause. V and J calls plus clone size are reproduced from that table; the DNA served to infer D and trimming. Present in this sample are 60,000 or so clones, around 86% of which were seen just once. The top ten hold 3.2% of the sample.

The intended sense of this specimen's time point label: pretreatment peripheral blood. The cohort comprised fewer than 35 patients with locally advanced or metastatic urothelial carcinoma treated at Memorial Sloan Kettering on a trial protocol. Peripheral blood mononuclear cells were collected pretreatment and during treatment, at between 1 and 8 total time points per patient. The Qiagen DNeasy Blood extraction kit was used to purify genomic DNA from total PBMCs and tumor samples. PBMCs were collected pretreatment and during treatment, and were isolated and stored as previously described. The germline V gene (reference sequence) yields MNHEY for CDR1 and SMNVEV for CDR2. The CDR3 sequence holds 18 residues, the cysteine and phenylalanine included. Of the read, only the CDR3 DNA is kept; its 54 bases are in frame from base 1. Trimming at the junction amounts to 4 bases on V and 0 bases on J, and the germline ends lie 16 bases apart.

The sequence was collected from a man between 65 and 85 years old with urothelial cancer. Sequencing was performed on PBMCs, taken around atezolizumab (anti-PD-L1) treatment. The chain is made from TRBV27 and TRBJ2-6; the D gene is possibly TRBD2, with 5 bases matching. The CDR3 has the sequence CASSWRTALYSGANVLTF. The DNA sequence is given as TGTGCCAGCAGTTGGAGGACGGCCCTCTACTCTGGGGCCAACGTCCTGACTTTC.